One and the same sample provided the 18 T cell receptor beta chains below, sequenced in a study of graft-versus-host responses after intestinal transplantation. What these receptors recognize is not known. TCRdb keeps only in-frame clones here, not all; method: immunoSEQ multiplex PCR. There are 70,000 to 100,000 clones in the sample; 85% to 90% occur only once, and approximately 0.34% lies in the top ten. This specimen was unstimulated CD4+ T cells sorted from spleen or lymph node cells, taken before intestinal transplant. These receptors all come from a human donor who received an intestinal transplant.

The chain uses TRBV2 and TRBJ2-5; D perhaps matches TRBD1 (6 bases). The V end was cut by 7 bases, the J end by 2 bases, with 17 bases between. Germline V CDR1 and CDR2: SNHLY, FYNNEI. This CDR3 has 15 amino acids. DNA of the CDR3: TGTGCCAGCATTAAGGGGCCCACAGGGCAAGAGACCCAGTACTTC. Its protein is CASIKGPTGQETQYF.

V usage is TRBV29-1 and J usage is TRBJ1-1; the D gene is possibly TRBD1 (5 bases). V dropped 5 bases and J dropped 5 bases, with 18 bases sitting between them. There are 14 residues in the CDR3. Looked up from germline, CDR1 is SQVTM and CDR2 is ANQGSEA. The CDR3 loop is CSVCRQGGRTEAFF. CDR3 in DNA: TGCAGCGTTTGTCGGCAGGGAGGGAGGACTGAAGCTTTCTTT.

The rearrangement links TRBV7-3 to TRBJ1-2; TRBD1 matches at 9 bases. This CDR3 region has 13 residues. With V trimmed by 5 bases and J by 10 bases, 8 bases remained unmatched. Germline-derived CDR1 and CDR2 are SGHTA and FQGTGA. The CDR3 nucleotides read TGTGCCAGCAGCCCGGGACAGGGAGGGATCTACACCTTC. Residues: CASSPGQGGIYTF. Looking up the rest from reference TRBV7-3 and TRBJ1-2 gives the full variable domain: GAGVSQTPSNKVTEKGKYVELRCDPISGHTALYWYRQSLGQGPEFLIYFQGTGAADDSGLPNDRFFAVRPEGSVSTLKIQRTERGDSAVYLCASSPGQGGIYTFGSGTRLTVV.

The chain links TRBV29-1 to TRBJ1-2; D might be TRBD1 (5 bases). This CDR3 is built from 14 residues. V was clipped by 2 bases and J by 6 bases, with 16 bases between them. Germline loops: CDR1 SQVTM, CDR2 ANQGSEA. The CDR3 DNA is TGCAGCGTTGAACAGAGAACCCCCAGGGATGGCTACACCTTC. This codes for CSVEQRTPRDGYTF. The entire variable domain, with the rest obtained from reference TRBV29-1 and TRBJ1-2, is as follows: SAVISQKPSRDICQRGTSLTIQCQVDSQVTMMFWYRQQPGQSLTLIATANQGSEATYESGFVIDKFPISRPNLTFSTLTVSNMSPEDSSIYLCSVEQRTPRDGYTFGSGTRLTVV.

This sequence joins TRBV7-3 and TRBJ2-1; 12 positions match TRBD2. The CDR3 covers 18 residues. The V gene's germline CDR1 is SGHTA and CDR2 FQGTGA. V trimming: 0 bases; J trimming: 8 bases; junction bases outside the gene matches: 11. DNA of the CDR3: TGTGCCAGCAGCTTAACACGACTAGCGGGAGCTTCGGGCGATGAGCAGTTCTTC. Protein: CASSLTRLAGASGDEQFF.

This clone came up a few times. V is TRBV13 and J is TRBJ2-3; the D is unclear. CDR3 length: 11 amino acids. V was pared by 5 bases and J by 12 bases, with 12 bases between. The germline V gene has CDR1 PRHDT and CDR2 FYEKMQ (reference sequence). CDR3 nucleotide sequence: TGTGCCAGCAGCATCCGACAACCTCAGTATTTT. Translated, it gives CASSIRQPQYF.

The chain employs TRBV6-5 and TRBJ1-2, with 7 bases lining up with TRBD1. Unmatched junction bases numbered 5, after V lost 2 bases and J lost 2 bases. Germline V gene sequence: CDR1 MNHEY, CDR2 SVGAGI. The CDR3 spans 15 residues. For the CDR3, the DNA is TGTGCCAGCAGTTACGCTAGGGGACAGAACTATGGCTACACCTTC. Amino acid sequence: CASSYARGQNYGYTF.

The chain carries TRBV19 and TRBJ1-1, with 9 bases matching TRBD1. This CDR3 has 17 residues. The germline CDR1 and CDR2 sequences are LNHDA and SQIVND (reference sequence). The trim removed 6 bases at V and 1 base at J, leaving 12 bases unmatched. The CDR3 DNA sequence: TGTGCCAGTAGGCCGGGACAGGGAATGGTGAGGAACACTGAAGCTTTCTTT. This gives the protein CASRPGQGMVRNTEAFF.

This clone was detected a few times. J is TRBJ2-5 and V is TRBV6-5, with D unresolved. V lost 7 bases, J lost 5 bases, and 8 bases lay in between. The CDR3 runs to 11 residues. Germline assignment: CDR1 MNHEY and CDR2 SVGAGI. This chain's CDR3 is CASKIGETQYF. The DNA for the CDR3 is TGTGCCAGCAAAATTGGCGAGACCCAGTACTTC.

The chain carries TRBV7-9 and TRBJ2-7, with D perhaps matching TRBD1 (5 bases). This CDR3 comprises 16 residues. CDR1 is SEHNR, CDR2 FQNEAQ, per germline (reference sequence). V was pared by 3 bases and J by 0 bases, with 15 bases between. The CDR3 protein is CASSFPGHTGSYEQYF. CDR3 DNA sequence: TGTGCCAGCAGCTTCCCCGGACACACGGGCTCCTACGAGCAGTACTTC.

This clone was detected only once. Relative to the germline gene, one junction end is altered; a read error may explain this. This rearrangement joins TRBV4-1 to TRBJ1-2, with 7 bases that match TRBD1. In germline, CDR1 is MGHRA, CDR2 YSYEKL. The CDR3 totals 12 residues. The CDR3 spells CASSQSPRGYYF. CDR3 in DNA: TGCGCCAGCAGCCAGTCCCCCAGGGGGTACTACTTC.

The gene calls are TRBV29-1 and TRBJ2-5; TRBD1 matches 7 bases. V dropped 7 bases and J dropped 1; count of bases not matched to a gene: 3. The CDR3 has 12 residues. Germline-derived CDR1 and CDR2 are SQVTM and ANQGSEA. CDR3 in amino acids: CSANRGQETQYF. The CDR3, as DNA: TGCAGCGCAAACAGGGGCCAAGAGACCCAGTACTTC.

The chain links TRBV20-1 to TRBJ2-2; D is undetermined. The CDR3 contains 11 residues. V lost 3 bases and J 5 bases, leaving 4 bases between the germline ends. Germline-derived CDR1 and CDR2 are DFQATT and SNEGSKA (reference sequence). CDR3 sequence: CSARRTGELFF. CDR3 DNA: TGCAGTGCTAGGAGGACCGGGGAGCTGTTTTTT.

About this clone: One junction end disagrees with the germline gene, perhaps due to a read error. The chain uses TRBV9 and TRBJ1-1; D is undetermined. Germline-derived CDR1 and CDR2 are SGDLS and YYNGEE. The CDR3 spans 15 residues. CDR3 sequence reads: CASSVEGSGNSEAFF. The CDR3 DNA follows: TGTGCCAGCAGCGTAGAGGGCTCGGGGAACTCTGAAGCTTTCTTT.

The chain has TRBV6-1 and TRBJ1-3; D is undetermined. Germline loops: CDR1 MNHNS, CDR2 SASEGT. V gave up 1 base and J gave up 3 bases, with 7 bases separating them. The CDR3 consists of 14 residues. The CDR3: CASSEGNSGNTIYF. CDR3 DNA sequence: TGTGCCAGCAGTGAAGGCAATAGTGGAAACACCATATATTTT.

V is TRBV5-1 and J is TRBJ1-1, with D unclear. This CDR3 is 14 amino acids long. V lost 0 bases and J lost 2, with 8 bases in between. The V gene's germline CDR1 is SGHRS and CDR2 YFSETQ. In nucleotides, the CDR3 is TGCGCCAGCAGCTTGGCCGGGTTTAACACTGAAGCTTTCTTT. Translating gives CASSLAGFNTEAFF. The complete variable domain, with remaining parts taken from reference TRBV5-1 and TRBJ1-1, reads KAGVTQTPRYLIKTRGQQVTLSCSPISGHRSVSWYQQTPGQGLQFLFEYFSETQRNKGNFPGRFSGRQFSNSRSEMNVSTLELGDSALYLCASSLAGFNTEAFFGQGTRLTVV.

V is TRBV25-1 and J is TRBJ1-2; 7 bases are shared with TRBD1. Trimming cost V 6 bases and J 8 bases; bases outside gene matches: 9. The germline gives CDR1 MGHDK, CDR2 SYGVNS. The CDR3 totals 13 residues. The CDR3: CASSYRDSPGYTF. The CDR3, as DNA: TGTGCCAGCAGCTATAGGGACAGCCCCGGCTACACCTTC.

For the CDR3, the DNA is TGTGCCAGCAGTGAAGCGGGGGCAGGTGGCTATGGCTACACCTTC. It yields the protein CASSEAGAGGYGYTF. This chain connects TRBV6-1 to TRBJ1-2; weak D call: TRBD1 (6 bases). V dropped 0 bases and J dropped 4 bases, with 12 bases sitting between them. The CDR3 spans 15 residues. Germline V gene sequence: CDR1 MNHNS, CDR2 SASEGT.